Below, 5 T cell receptor beta chains from the same sample are listed, as sequenced in a study of T cells after yellow fever vaccination (dated by TCRdb to about 2019). This specimen's treatment or condition label, interpreted: live attenuated yellow fever vaccine strain. The library was made by 5' RACE. This sample was sequenced with an Illumina HiSeq 2500. The raw public reads went through TCRdb reprocessing: fastp at Q25, MiXCR clone calling, in-frame beta chains kept. A single entry per CDR3 protein holds the most common genes and DNA from its merged rows. This sample is represented by some 550,000 distinct CDR3 sequences; roughly 19% of them were singletons. The biggest ten clones account for roughly an eighth of the sample. Material: PBMCs, obtained 15 days after the yellow fever booster vaccination. These receptors were collected from a young man who received the YFV17D yellow fever vaccine.

The chain uses TRBV5-6 and TRBJ2-7; D uncertain. Germline loops: CDR1 SGHDT, CDR2 YYEEEE. V lost 2 bases and J lost 7, with 13 bases in between. The CDR3 covers 13 residues. DNA for the CDR3: TGTGCCAGCAGCTTACGGTTGGAACTGGAGCAGTACTTC. Protein product: CASSLRLELEQYF.

This sequence joins TRBV5-1 and TRBJ1-3, with 10 bases that match TRBD1. CDR1 SGHRS and CDR2 YFSETQ come from the germline V gene. The CDR3 consists of 16 residues. With 4 bases clipped from V and 4 bases from J, the junction kept 8 bases outside the gene matches. The CDR3 here is CASSEGQGIGGNTIYF. CDR3 DNA: TGCGCCAGCAGCGAGGGACAGGGGATCGGGGGAAACACCATATATTTT.

This sequence joins TRBV6-2 or TRBV6-3 and TRBJ2-1; 12 positions agree with TRBD2. This CDR3 spans 19 amino acids. Germline CDR1 MNHEY, CDR2 SVGEGT. V lost 7 bases and J lost 4; bases outside the gene matches: 17. The CDR3 sequence is CASIKPGLAGGPSYNEQFF. The CDR3 DNA sequence: TGTGCCAGCATCAAACCAGGGCTAGCGGGAGGGCCATCTTACAATGAGCAGTTCTTC.

The V gene is TRBV6-5, the J gene TRBJ2-1, with D unclear. V was trimmed by 2 bases and J by 0 bases, leaving 11 bases between them. The CDR3 runs to 16 residues. The V gene's germline CDR1 is MNHEY and CDR2 SVGAGI. This chain's CDR3 is CASSYLLTSSYNEQFF. CDR3 in DNA: TGTGCCAGCAGTTACCTGCTAACGAGCTCCTACAATGAGCAGTTCTTC.

V usage is TRBV10-3 and J usage is TRBJ2-3, with 8 bases matching TRBD2. Germline CDR1 ENHRY, CDR2 SYGVKD. This CDR3 has 14 residues. The V and J ends lost 7 bases and 3 bases, in that order; junction bases with no gene match: 6. CDR3 residues: CAIMSGGNTDTQYF. The DNA of the CDR3 is TGTGCCATCATGAGCGGGGGAAATACAGATACGCAGTATTTT.